This entry lists 15 T cell receptor beta chains sequenced from one sample in a study of cytomegalovirus exposure and HLA in healthy donors (TCRdb year 2017). Receptor libraries were prepared by the immunoSEQ multiplex PCR assay. For the multiplex PCR, a mixture combining 60 forward primers for TCR Vbeta segments and 13 reverse primers for TCR Jbeta segments was used. Here the immuneACCESS table is served through TCRdb, limited to in-frame sequences with V and J called. Missing clones are a known gap in these copies; in checked studies unresolved V genes cover under half, and the rest lacks a known reason. The sample table records fewer than 120,000 clones; 86% of these occur just once. The top ten hold 1.5% to 2% of the sample. The source material was PBMCs. The origin of the receptors is a man aged 40-49 years in good health and CMV-seronegative.

The chain links TRBV11-2 to TRBJ2-5, with a tentative D call TRBD1 (6 bases). Between the trimmed V and J ends, which lost 2 bases and 3 bases, there was a span of 10 bases. Germline CDR1 SGHAT, CDR2 FQNNGV. The CDR3 totals 14 residues. CDR3 loop: CASSLRAGEETQYF. The CDR3 DNA reads TGTGCCAGCAGCTTACGGGCAGGGGAAGAGACCCAGTACTTC.

The J gene is TRBJ2-7, the V gene TRBV29-1; 7 bases are shared with TRBD1. CDR3 length: 12 residues. Germline CDR1 is SQVTM and CDR2 is ANQGSEA. After removal of 5 bases from V and 4 bases from J, the junction contained 5 bases not matched to a gene. The CDR3 loop is CSVKGATYEQYV. CDR3 DNA sequence: TGCAGCGTTAAGGGGGCAACGTACGAGCAGTACGTC.

The chain employs TRBV7-2 and TRBJ2-1; TRBD1 matches at 8 bases. The germline CDR1 and CDR2 sequences are SGHTA and FQGNSA. Unmatched junction bases numbered 10, after V lost 0 bases and J lost 9 bases. The CDR3 is 16 residues long. The CDR3, as DNA: TGTGCCAGCAGCTTAGCTGGGACAGGTCGCGTGGGTGAGCAGTTCTTC. Its protein is CASSLAGTGRVGEQFF.

This clone has just one count. This chain joins TRBV25-1 and TRBJ2-7, with a tentative D call TRBD1 (5 bases). Trimming removed 1 base from V and 2 bases from J, with 9 bases in between. The germline gives CDR1 MGHDK, CDR2 SYGVNS. CDR3 size: 14 residues. The CDR3 coding sequence is TGTGCCAGCAGTGAATCGACAGTCCCCTACGAGCAGTACTTC. It codes for CASSESTVPYEQYF.

This chain connects TRBV28 to TRBJ2-5; 7 bases match TRBD1. The CDR3 covers 13 residues. The germline CDR1 and CDR2 sequences are MDHEN and SYDVKM. V trimming: 6 bases; J trimming: 5 bases; junction bases outside the gene matches: 6. The CDR3 sequence: CASRRGGRETQYF. In nucleotides, the CDR3 is TGTGCCAGCAGGAGAGGGGGCCGGGAGACCCAGTACTTC. Supplemented by reference TRBV28 and TRBJ2-5, the full variable domain reads DVKVTQSSRYLVKRTGEKVFLECVQDMDHENMFWYRQDPGLGLRLIYFSYDVKMKEKGDIPEGYSVSREKKERFSLILESASTNQTSMYLCASRRGGRETQYFGPGTRLLVL.

The chain couples TRBV5-4 to TRBJ1-2; possibly TRBD1 for D (5 bases). V dropped 4 bases and J dropped 0 bases, with 13 bases sitting between them. The CDR3 runs to 15 residues. Germline loops: CDR1 SGHNT, CDR2 YYREEE (reference sequence). The CDR3 reads CASSTGTTANYGYTF. CDR3 nucleotide sequence: TGTGCCAGCAGCACCGGGACTACAGCTAACTATGGCTACACCTTC.

The chain couples TRBV6-1 to TRBJ1-1; the D is unclear. Germline values: CDR1 MNHNS, CDR2 SASEGT. This CDR3 has 13 amino acids. With 6 bases removed from V and 0 bases from J, the gap between germline ends came to 8 bases. CDR3 loop: CASRGVMNTEAFF. Here the CDR3 DNA reads TGTGCCAGCAGAGGAGTGATGAACACTGAAGCTTTCTTT.

This clone is a singleton in its sample. V gene TRBV6-6 combines with J gene TRBJ2-7; D is perhaps TRBD2 (7 bases). The CDR3 is made up of 15 amino acids. V lost 6 bases and J lost 4, with 19 bases in between. Germline V lookup: CDR1 MNHNY, CDR2 SVGAGI (reference sequence). CDR3 residues: CASRLGGPSSYEQYF. CDR3 DNA: TGTGCCAGCAGGCTGGGGGGGCCGAGTAGTTACGAGCAGTACTTC.

The CDR3 is CASSLPTGNEQYF. CDR3 bases: TGTGCCAGCAGCTTACCGACAGGGAACGAGCAGTACTTC. The V gene is TRBV5-6, the J gene TRBJ2-7, with TRBD1 identical over 7 bases. The CDR3 has 13 amino acids. The trim removed 2 bases at V and 5 bases at J, leaving 4 bases unmatched. From germline, CDR1 is SGHDT and CDR2 YYEEEE.

This rearrangement joins TRBV25-1 to TRBJ1-2, with D perhaps TRBD1 (5 bases). Germline loops: CDR1 MGHDK, CDR2 SYGVNS. Between the trimmed V and J ends, which lost 4 bases and 8 bases, there was a span of 20 bases. The CDR3 loop spans 15 amino acids. The CDR3 sequence is CASSVATVRGNGYTF. DNA of the CDR3: TGTGCCAGCAGTGTCGCGACAGTACGCGGTAACGGCTACACCTTC.

The chain has TRBV28 and TRBJ2-7; possible D gene TRBD1, 5 bases. Trimming shortened V by 6 bases and J by 2 bases, and 20 bases separated the two germline ends. CDR3 size: 16 residues. The germline gives CDR1 MDHEN, CDR2 SYDVKM. Written as DNA, the CDR3 is TGTGCCAGCAGCCCCTCCAGGCAGGGAAGAACCTACGAGCAGTACTTC. Translating gives CASSPSRQGRTYEQYF.

Details on this clone: This specimen includes other DNA sequences encoding the same CDR3. The chain employs TRBV29-1 and TRBJ1-1; D ambiguous. The CDR3 is made up of 12 amino acids. The V and J ends lost 3 bases and 5 bases respectively, with 10 bases between them. Germline CDR1 and CDR2: SQVTM and ANQGSEA. The CDR3 sequence: CSVDKGGTEAFF. The CDR3 DNA reads as TGCAGCGTTGACAAGGGCGGGACTGAAGCTTTCTTT.

The J gene is TRBJ2-2, the V gene TRBV2; 7 bases map to TRBD1. V was clipped by 6 bases and J by 5 bases; unmatched bases: 6. Germline V lookup: CDR1 SNHLY, CDR2 FYNNEI. The CDR3 loop spans 14 amino acids. DNA for the CDR3: TGTGCCAGCAGCAGGGACAGCGTGACCGGGGAGCTGTTTTTT. Protein sequence: CASSRDSVTGELFF.

A single count supports this clone. The chain recombines TRBV29-1 with TRBJ2-2, with unresolved D. The CDR3 has 14 amino acids. V was clipped by 4 bases and J by 0 bases, with 9 bases between them. Germline CDR1 SQVTM, CDR2 ANQGSEA. The CDR3 loop is CSVVEYANTGELFF. CDR3 coding DNA: TGCAGCGTTGTTGAGTACGCGAACACCGGGGAGCTGTTTTTT.

J is TRBJ1-1 and V is TRBV29-1, with D perhaps matching TRBD1 (5 bases). The germline CDR1 and CDR2 sequences are SQVTM and ANQGSEA. The CDR3 runs to 12 residues. V was shortened by 5 bases and J by 7 bases, with 14 bases between the two germline ends. This chain's CDR3 is CSVRTGGGEAFF. Here the CDR3 DNA reads TGCAGCGTTCGGACTGGGGGGGGTGAAGCTTTCTTT.